Sequencing of this T cell receptor beta chain was carried out in a study of blood T cells in healthy people across ages. Ten or more counts support this clonotype. Its specificity is not known. Broader study findings: Naive T cell percentage strongly correlated with TCR beta diversity.

Through a sample-barcoded 5' primer and a J-beta primer mix, a second PCR was run for about 6 to 11 cycles. All cDNA molecules were each tagged by a template-switch adaptor with 12 random nucleotides. MiXCR, applied by TCRdb to the 5' RACE reads, yields one record per CDR3 protein. In the table there are some 320,000 distinct CDR3 sequences, less than 30% of which are singletons. This CDR3 is built from 15 residues. V shed 1 base and J shed 3 bases, with 13 bases lying between them. The TCR was taken from a woman between 65 and 79 years old in good health. The rearrangement links TRBV12-3 or TRBV12-4 to TRBJ2-7; weak D call: TRBD2 (5 bases). The sequenced sample was blood. CDR3 coding DNA: TGTGCCAGCAGTTTAGAGTTAAGGACTCACTACGAGCAGTACTTC. Its protein product is CASSLELRTHYEQYF.